The 3 T cell receptor beta chains presented below share a single source sample, sequenced in a study of blood T cell repertoires in COVID-19. Libraries were prepared by immunoSEQ multiplex PCR; TCRdb keeps only in-frame clonotypes and omits some of them. The sample has roughly 100,000 clones; just under 95% are singletons. The specimen sequenced was peripheral blood. These receptors all come from a woman aged 45-60 years with COVID-19, enrolled during active disease.

V usage is TRBV19 and J usage is TRBJ1-1; possibly TRBD1 for D (6 bases). Trimming removed 3 bases at V and 5 bases at J, with 19 bases between. The CDR3 spans 16 residues. Germline CDR1 reads LNHDA; CDR2 reads SQIVND (reference sequence). The CDR3 nucleotides read TGTGCCAGTAGTATCCAGGGGAAGCAGTTGTGGACTGAAGCTTTCTTT. As protein: CASSIQGKQLWTEAFF.

The rearrangement links TRBV5-1 to TRBJ2-2, with 11 bases matching TRBD2. Germline values: CDR1 SGHRS, CDR2 YFSETQ. After removal of 0 bases from V and 5 bases from J, the junction contained 15 bases not matched to a gene. The CDR3 has 20 residues. The CDR3 DNA is TGCGCCAGCAGCTTGGGGCAGAGGACTAGCGGGCTTGGTCGGACCGGGGAGCTGTTTTTT. Its translation is CASSLGQRTSGLGRTGELFF.

V gene TRBV9 combines with J gene TRBJ2-2; TRBD1 might be the D (6 bases). CDR3 size: 16 residues. V was clipped by 4 bases and J by 3 bases, with 16 bases between them. The germline V gene encodes CDR1 SGDLS and CDR2 YYNGEE. The CDR3 loop is CASSLPGTLDTGELFF. As DNA, the CDR3 is TGTGCCAGCAGCCTCCCTGGGACACTCGACACCGGGGAGCTGTTTTTT. The variable domain in full, with the rest retrieved from reference TRBV9 and TRBJ2-2, is DSGVTQTPKHLITATGQRVTLRCSPRSGDLSVYWYQQSLDQGLQFLIQYYNGEERAKGNILERFSAQQFPDLHSELNLSSLELGDSALYFCASSLPGTLDTGELFFGEGSRLTVL.